The 14 T cell receptor beta chains reported below all come from one sample, sequenced in a study of blood T cell repertoires in COVID-19. Generated by immunoSEQ multiplex PCR, the TCRdb table keeps only in-frame clones and is missing some. The repertoire includes 300,000 to 350,000 clones, 80% to 90% of them detected once, and roughly 2% sits in the top ten. The specimen sequenced was PBMCs or T cells enriched from blood (not recorded which). These receptors were taken from a man aged 25 to 45 who had recovered from COVID-19.

This clone appeared a single time. The rearrangement uses TRBV9 and TRBJ1-1; D call uncertain. V was cut by 0 bases and J by 0 bases, with 12 bases left in between. Germline V gene sequence: CDR1 SGDLS, CDR2 YYNGEE. This CDR3 is 16 amino acids long. The CDR3 DNA is TGTGCCAGCAGCGTAGGGCCAAGTAATATGAACACTGAAGCTTTCTTT. It translates to CASSVGPSNMNTEAFF. The whole variable domain, remainder taken from reference TRBV9 and TRBJ1-1, is DSGVTQTPKHLITATGQRVTLRCSPRSGDLSVYWYQQSLDQGLQFLIQYYNGEERAKGNILERFSAQQFPDLHSELNLSSLELGDSALYFCASSVGPSNMNTEAFFGQGTRLTVV.

This clone was counted once. The chain links TRBV30 to TRBJ1-3; 7 nucleotides match TRBD1. From germline, CDR1 is GTSNPN and CDR2 SVGIG (reference sequence). J lost 0 bases, V lost 4 bases, and 6 bases had no gene match. The CDR3 length is 15 residues. CDR3 DNA sequence: TGTGCCTGGACCGGGACAGAGAGCTCTGGAAACACCATATATTTT. Translation gives CAWTGTESSGNTIYF.

The chain couples TRBV6-5 to TRBJ2-3; 9 nucleotides align to TRBD1. This CDR3 region has 15 residues. V shed 7 bases and J 2 bases; nucleotides not matched to a gene: 7. The germline CDR1 and CDR2 sequences are MNHEY and SVGAGI. The CDR3 DNA reads TGTGCCAGCAAACAGACAGGGGGACACACAGATACGCAGTATTTT. Its protein is CASKQTGGHTDTQYF.

This clone was picked up one time. The chain employs TRBV7-3 and TRBJ1-1; TRBD1 aligns across 7 bases. Trimming at V came to 6 bases and at J to 8 bases, leaving 9 bases not matched to a gene. Germline V gene sequence: CDR1 SGHTA, CDR2 FQGTGA. The CDR3 is made up of 13 amino acids. This CDR3 reads CASSLIRDSEAFF. CDR3 coding DNA: TGTGCCAGCAGTCTAATCCGGGACAGCGAAGCTTTCTTT.

The chain uses TRBV7-2 and TRBJ2-7; D is possibly TRBD1 (6 bases). Trimming cost V 1 base and J 0 bases, with 13 bases left between them. The germline CDR1 and CDR2 sequences are SGHTA and FQGNSA. The CDR3 is 16 residues long. This CDR3 reads CASSLGDRMSSYEQYF. The CDR3 DNA sequence: TGTGCCAGCAGCTTAGGAGACAGGATGAGCTCCTACGAGCAGTACTTC.

This CDR3 is CASSAGIVSSPLHF. The CDR3 region has the DNA TGTGCCAGCAGCGCAGGGATTGTGAGTTCACCCCTCCACTTT. This rearrangement joins TRBV9 to TRBJ1-6; weak D call: TRBD1 (5 bases). The CDR3 is 14 amino acids. The germline V and J ends were trimmed by 3 bases and 9 bases, with 13 bases remaining between them. The germline CDR1 and CDR2 sequences are SGDLS and YYNGEE.

The chain uses TRBV28 and TRBJ1-3; D perhaps matches TRBD1 (6 bases). The V end was cut by 6 bases, the J end by 4 bases, with 22 bases between. Germline assignment: CDR1 MDHEN and CDR2 SYDVKM. There are 17 residues in the CDR3. The CDR3, as DNA: TGTGCCAGCAGGCCGAGGATCCTTCAGGGGACCGGAAACACCATATATTTT. Translating it yields CASRPRILQGTGNTIYF. Full variable domain (outside the CDR3, taken from reference TRBV28 and TRBJ1-3): DVKVTQSSRYLVKRTGEKVFLECVQDMDHENMFWYRQDPGLGLRLIYFSYDVKMKEKGDIPEGYSVSREKKERFSLILESASTNQTSMYLCASRPRILQGTGNTIYFGEGSWLTVV.

This chain links TRBV19 with TRBJ1-2, with D possibly TRBD1 on 5 matching bases. The germline V gene encodes CDR1 LNHDA and CDR2 SQIVND (reference sequence). The CDR3 runs to 14 residues. The V end was cut by 5 bases, the J end by 2 bases, with 12 bases between. The CDR3 DNA reads as TGTGCCAGTAGTGACCGGGGGTCCAACTATGGCTACACCTTC. Translated: CASSDRGSNYGYTF.

This chain uses TRBV7-3 with TRBJ1-5, with D perhaps matching TRBD1 (6 bases). Germline CDR1 reads SGHTA; CDR2 reads FQGTGA. There are 15 residues in the CDR3. V was trimmed by 2 bases and J by 1 base, leaving 9 bases between them. The CDR3 is CASSLDRPSNQPQHF. The CDR3 DNA reads TGTGCCAGCAGCTTAGACAGGCCAAGCAATCAGCCCCAGCATTTT.

Written as DNA, the CDR3 is TGTGCCAGCAGTGGCTCACAGGGGGTCAGAGGCTACACCTTC. Protein product: CASSGSQGVRGYTF. The chain employs TRBV27 and TRBJ1-2; 8 bases line up with TRBD1. V trimming: 5 bases; J trimming: 8 bases; junction bases outside the gene matches: 10. The CDR3 sequence is 14 residues long. The V gene's germline CDR1 is MNHEY and CDR2 SMNVEV (reference sequence).

This chain joins TRBV7-2 and TRBJ1-1; no firm D call. With 5 bases removed from V and 1 base from J, the gap between germline ends came to 11 bases. CDR1 and CDR2 from the germline V gene are SGHTA and FQGNSA. The CDR3 covers 14 residues. CDR3 amino acids: CASSRLAGNTEAFF. CDR3 DNA: TGTGCCAGCAGCCGGCTGGCGGGGAACACTGAAGCTTTCTTT.

The CDR3 coding sequence is TGTGCCAGCTCACCCGTTCAAGGGAGGAGCGCTGGGGCCAACGTCCTGACTTTC. It translates to CASSPVQGRSAGANVLTF. The chain recombines TRBV18 with TRBJ2-6; possibly TRBD2 for D (6 bases). Trimming left V 3 bases short and J 2 bases short, with 17 bases between. CDR3 length equals 18 residues. Germline values: CDR1 KGHSH, CDR2 LQKENI.

The rearrangement uses TRBV7-9 and TRBJ2-3, with TRBD1 as a possible D gene (5 bases). This CDR3 comprises 18 residues. Trimming left V 5 bases short and J 0 bases short, with 21 bases between. Germline V lookup: CDR1 SEHNR, CDR2 FQNEAQ (reference sequence). This CDR3 reads CASSQWGRGRASTDTQYF. The DNA of the CDR3 is TGTGCCAGCAGCCAATGGGGCCGCGGCCGTGCTAGCACAGATACGCAGTATTTT. The whole variable domain, remainder taken from reference TRBV7-9 and TRBJ2-3, is DTGVSQNPRHKITKRGQNVTFRCDPISEHNRLYWYRQTLGQGPEFLTYFQNEAQLEKSRLLSDRFSAERPKGSFSTLEIQRTEQGDSAMYLCASSQWGRGRASTDTQYFGPGTRLTVL.

The CDR3 sequence is CASRPRGFAGYTF. In DNA form, the CDR3 reads TGTGCCAGCAGACCCCGGGGTTTTGCTGGCTACACCTTC. The V and J genes are TRBV6-5 and TRBJ1-2; no reliable D call. Looked up from germline, CDR1 is MNHEY and CDR2 is SVGAGI. The CDR3 covers 13 residues. Between the trimmed V and J ends, which lost 6 bases and 7 bases, there was a span of 15 bases.